The clone carrying this TCR beta chain was found once. Its antigen is still unknown. This sample was taken from a study of shared clonotypes between healthy human individuals. In the study overall: Sampling drew on donors who were two women and a few men aged 18 to 49. CD8 memory received one plate per donor, CD8 naive two, CD4 memory three and CD4 naive three.

Cells designated naive CD8 were CD45RO-negative and were positively selected for CCR7, with terminally differentiated effector memory CD45RA+ cells excluded. Healthy adults negative for HIV, lacking recent acute infections or vaccinations, served as donors. Study-level points and caveats: Naive CD4 clonotypes overlapped across a few donors at approximately 5.3%.

Here immunoSEQ multiplex PCR was the method, and the copy in TCRdb shows in-frame clones only, minus some. The table lists millions of clones, approximately 94% of them singletons. CDR1 is SEHNR, CDR2 FQNEAQ, per germline (reference sequence). The trim removed 1 base at V and 6 bases at J, leaving 6 bases unmatched. This CDR3 spans 15 amino acids. The sequence came from a man aged 18 to 35 in good health. J is TRBJ2-7 and V is TRBV7-9, with 10 positions matching TRBD2. The sample consisted of naive CD8+ T cells sorted from blood. The CDR3 nucleotides read TGTGCCAGCAGCTTAGAAGCGGGAGGGCCTTTCGAGCAGTACTTC. It translates to CASSLEAGGPFEQYF.